This TCR beta chain was obtained from a study of CD8 T cells in ankylosing spondylitis. TCRdb passed the 5' RACE reads through MiXCR, listing each CDR3 protein once. The sample consists of around 150,000 distinct CDR3 sequences, 40% to 50% of them appearing once. V lost 4 bases to trimming and J lost 6 bases; unmatched junction nucleotides: 12. Germline V gene lookup returns CDR1 MGHRA and CDR2 YSYEKL. The CDR3 loop spans 16 amino acids. V gene TRBV4-1 combines with J gene TRBJ1-5; 7 positions match TRBD1. Sequencing was performed on synovial fluid, either unsorted or a sorted T cell fraction (not recorded which). The receptor comes from a male donor with ankylosing spondylitis. CDR3 nucleotide sequence: TGCGCCAGCAGCCCGTGGGGGACAGCGGATCCTCAGCCCCAGCATTTT. Its translation: CASSPWGTADPQPQHF.